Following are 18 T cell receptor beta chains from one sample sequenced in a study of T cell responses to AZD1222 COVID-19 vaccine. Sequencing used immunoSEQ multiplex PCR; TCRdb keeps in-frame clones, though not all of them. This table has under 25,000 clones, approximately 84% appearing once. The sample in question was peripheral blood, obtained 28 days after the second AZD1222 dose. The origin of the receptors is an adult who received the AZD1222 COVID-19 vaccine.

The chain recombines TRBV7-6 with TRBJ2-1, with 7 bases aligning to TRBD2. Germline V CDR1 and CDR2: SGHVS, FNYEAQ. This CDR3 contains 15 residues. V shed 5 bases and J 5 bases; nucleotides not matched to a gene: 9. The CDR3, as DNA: TGTGCCAGCAGCCCGCGGGACTACATAGACAATGAGCAGTTCTTC. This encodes CASSPRDYIDNEQFF.

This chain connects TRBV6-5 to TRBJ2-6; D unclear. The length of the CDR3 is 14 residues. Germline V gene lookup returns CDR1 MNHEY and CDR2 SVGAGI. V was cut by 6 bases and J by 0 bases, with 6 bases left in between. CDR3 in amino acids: CASRTISGANVLTF. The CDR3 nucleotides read TGTGCCAGCAGGACGATCTCTGGGGCCAACGTCCTGACTTTC.

Written as DNA, the CDR3 is TGTGCCAGTAGGCTGAGTGGGGATACGCAGTATTTT. Translated, it gives CASRLSGDTQYF. V is TRBV19 and J is TRBJ2-3, with D uncertain. From germline, CDR1 is LNHDA and CDR2 SQIVND (reference sequence). The CDR3 runs to 12 residues. V dropped 6 bases and J dropped 6 bases, with 10 bases sitting between them.

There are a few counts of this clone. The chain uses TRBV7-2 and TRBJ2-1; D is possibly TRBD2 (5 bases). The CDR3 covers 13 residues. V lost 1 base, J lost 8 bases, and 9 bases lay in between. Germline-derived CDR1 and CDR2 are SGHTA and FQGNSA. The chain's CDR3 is CASSLEERDEQFF. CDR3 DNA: TGTGCCAGCAGCTTAGAGGAGAGGGATGAGCAGTTCTTC.

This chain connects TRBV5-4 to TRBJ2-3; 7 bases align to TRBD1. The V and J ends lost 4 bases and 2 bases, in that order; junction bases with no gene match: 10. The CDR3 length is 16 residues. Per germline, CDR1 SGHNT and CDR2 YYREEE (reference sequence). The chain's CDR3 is CASSLLGTGATDTQYF. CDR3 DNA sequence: TGTGCCAGCAGCCTCCTAGGAACAGGGGCCACAGATACGCAGTATTTT.

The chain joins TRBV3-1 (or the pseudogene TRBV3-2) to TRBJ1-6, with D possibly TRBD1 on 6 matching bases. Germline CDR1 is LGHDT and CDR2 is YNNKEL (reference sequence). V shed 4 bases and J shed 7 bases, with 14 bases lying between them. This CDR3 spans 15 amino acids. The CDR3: CASSPARGGNSPLHF. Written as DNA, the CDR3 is TGTGCCAGCAGCCCAGCGCGGGGGGGCAATTCACCCCTCCACTTT.

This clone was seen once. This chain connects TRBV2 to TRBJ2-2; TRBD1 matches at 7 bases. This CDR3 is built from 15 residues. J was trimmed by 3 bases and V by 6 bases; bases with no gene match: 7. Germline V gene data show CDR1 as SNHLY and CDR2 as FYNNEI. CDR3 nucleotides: TGTGCCAGCAGAGTAACAGGGGCGGACACCGGGGAGCTGTTTTTT. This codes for CASRVTGADTGELFF.

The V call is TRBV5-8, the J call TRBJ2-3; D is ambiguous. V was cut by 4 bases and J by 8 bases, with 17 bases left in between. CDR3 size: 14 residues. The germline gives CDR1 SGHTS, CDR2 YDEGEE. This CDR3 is CASSPRSLPGTQYF. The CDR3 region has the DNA TGTGCCAGCAGCCCCCGGAGTCTTCCGGGTACGCAGTATTTT.

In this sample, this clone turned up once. This chain's CDR3 is CASSLGGGVNEQFF. CDR3 nucleotide sequence: TGTGCCAGCAGCTTAGGAGGAGGAGTCAATGAGCAGTTCTTC. The rearrangement joins TRBV7-2 to TRBJ2-1, with D maybe TRBD2 (5 bases). Between the trimmed V and J ends, which lost 1 base and 6 bases, there was a span of 10 bases. The CDR3 has 14 amino acids. CDR1 and CDR2 from the germline V gene are SGHTA and FQGNSA.

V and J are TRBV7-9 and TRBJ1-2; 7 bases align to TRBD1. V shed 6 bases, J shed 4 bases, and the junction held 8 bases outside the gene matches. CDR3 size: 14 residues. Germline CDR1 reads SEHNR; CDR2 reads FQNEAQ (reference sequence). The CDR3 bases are TGTGCCAGCAGTTCGGACAGGAGAATCTATGGCTACACCTTC. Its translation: CASSSDRRIYGYTF.

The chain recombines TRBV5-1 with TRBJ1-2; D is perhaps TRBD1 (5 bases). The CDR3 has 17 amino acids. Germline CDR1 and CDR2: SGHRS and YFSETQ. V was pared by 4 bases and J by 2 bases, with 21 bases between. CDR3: CASSPGQILAANYGYTF. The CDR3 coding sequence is TGCGCCAGCAGCCCAGGACAAATACTAGCTGCCAACTATGGCTACACCTTC.

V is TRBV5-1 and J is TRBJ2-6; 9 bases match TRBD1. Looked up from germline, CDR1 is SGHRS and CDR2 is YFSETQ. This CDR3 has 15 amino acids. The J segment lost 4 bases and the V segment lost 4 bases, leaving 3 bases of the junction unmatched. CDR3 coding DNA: TGCGCCAGCAGCGAACAGGGGGCAGGGGCCAACGTCCTGACTTTC. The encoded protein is CASSEQGAGANVLTF.

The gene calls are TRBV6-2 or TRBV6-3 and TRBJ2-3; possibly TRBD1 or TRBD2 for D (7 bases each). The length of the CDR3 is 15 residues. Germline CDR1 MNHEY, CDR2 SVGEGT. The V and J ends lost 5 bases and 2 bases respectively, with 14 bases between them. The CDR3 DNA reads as TGTGCCAGCAGTCCCGGGGAGGGGGCCACAGATACGCAGTATTTT. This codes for CASSPGEGATDTQYF.

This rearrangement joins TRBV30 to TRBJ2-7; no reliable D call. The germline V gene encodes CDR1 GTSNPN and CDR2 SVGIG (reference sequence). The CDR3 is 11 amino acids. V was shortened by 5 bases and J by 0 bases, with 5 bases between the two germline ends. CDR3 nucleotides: TGTGCCTGGGACCACTCCTACGAGCAGTACTTC. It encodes CAWDHSYEQYF.

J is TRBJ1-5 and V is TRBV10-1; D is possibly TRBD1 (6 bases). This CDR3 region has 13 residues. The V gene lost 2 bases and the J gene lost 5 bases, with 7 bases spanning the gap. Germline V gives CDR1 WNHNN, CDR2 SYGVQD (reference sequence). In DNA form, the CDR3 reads TGCGCCAGCAGTGAGACAGGGCATCAGCCCCAGCATTTT. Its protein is CASSETGHQPQHF.

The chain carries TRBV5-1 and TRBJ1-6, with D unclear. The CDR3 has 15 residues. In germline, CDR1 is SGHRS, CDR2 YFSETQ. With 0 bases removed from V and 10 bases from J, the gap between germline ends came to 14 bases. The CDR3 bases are TGCGCCAGCAGCTTGGCCGGGGTAGGGAGGTCACCCCTCCACTTT. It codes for CASSLAGVGRSPLHF.

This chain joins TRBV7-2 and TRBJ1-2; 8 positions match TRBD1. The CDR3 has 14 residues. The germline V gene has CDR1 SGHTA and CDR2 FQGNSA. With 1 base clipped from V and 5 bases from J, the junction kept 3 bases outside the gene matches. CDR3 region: CASSLVGQGYGYTF. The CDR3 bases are TGTGCCAGCAGCTTAGTCGGACAGGGTTATGGCTACACCTTC. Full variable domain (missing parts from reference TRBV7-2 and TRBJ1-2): GAGVSQSPSNKVTEKGKDVELRCDPISGHTALYWYRQSLGQGLEFLIYFQGNSAPDKSGLPSDRFSAERTGGSVSTLTIQRTQQEDSAVYLCASSLVGQGYGYTFGSGTRLTVV.

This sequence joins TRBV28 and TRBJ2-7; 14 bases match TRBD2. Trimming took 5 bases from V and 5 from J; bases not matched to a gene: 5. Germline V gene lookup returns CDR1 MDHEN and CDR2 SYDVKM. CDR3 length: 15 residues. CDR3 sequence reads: CASSTRTSGRNEQYF. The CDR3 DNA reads TGTGCCAGCAGTACTCGGACTAGCGGGAGGAACGAGCAGTACTTC.